These T cell receptor beta chains were read from a single sample in a study of identical twins. TCRdb analysed the 5' RACE reads with MiXCR anew, one entry per CDR3 protein. The repertoire holds fewer than 550,000 distinct CDR3 sequences, around 15% seen once, with nearly 0.45% in the top ten. These sequences were also reported in another study, on yellow fever vaccine responses in identical twins.

Specimen: CD4+ T cells sorted from blood. These receptors came from a woman aged 18-29 years in good health. Both conserved end residues are part of each CDR3. The order of the fields is D gene, clone size, J gene, V gene, CDR3 DNA, CDR3 protein. D genes are given only for firm matches. The listing skips clone size in some rows; elsewhere it reads once, few, many or a size class.

>TRBD1|-|TRBJ1-2|TRBV9
TGTGCCAGCAGCGCCTTACAGGGGGCACACTATGGCTACACCTTC
CASSALQGAHYGYTF
>-|-|TRBJ1-5|TRBV6-1
TGTGCCAGCAGACCCCAGGGAGAACAGCCCCAGCATTTT
CASRPQGEQPQHF
>-|few|TRBJ2-7|TRBV14
TGTGCCAGCAGCTCAGGCCTCTGGGAGCAGTACTTC
CASSSGLWEQYF
>-|few|TRBJ2-3|TRBV29-1
TGCAGCACAGCGGGCCAAGGAACAGGCCCCCTCGCGCAGTATTTT
CSTAGQGTGPLAQYF
>TRBD1|-|TRBJ1-1|TRBV20-1
TGCAGTGCTTCGGACAGGAAGAGAACTGAAGCTTTCTTT
CSASDRKRTEAFF
>-|few|TRBJ2-2|TRBV7-9
TGTGCCAGCAACCAGAAAGGTCCTTCCCCCACCGGGGAGCTGTTTTTT
CASNQKGPSPTGELFF
>-|-|TRBJ2-5|TRBV29-1
TGCAGCGTTGATATTAGGGGGGGCCCCCTAAGGACCCAGTACTTC
CSVDIRGGPLRTQYF
>-|many|TRBJ2-6|TRBV28
TGTGCCAGCAGCAGAGGGGGCTCTGGGGCCAACGTCCTGACTTTC
CASSRGGSGANVLTF
>-|few|TRBJ2-7|TRBV15
TGTGCCACCAGCCGCAGGGATCAATACGAGCAGTACTTC
CATSRRDQYEQYF
>TRBD1|few|TRBJ2-2|TRBV11-2
TGTGCCAGCAGCTCAGAGGGACAGTCGAACACCGGGGAGCTGTTTTTT
CASSSEGQSNTGELFF
>TRBD1|-|TRBJ2-1|TRBV9
TGTGCCAGCAGCCAGTTAGGACAGGAGGTTGGTGAGCAGTTCTTC
CASSQLGQEVGEQFF
>TRBD1|-|TRBJ2-2|TRBV10-3
TGTGCCATCAACCGGGGACAGGGGTACACCGGGGAGCTGTTTTTT
CAINRGQGYTGELFF